A selection of T cell receptor beta chains follows, all from one sample in a study of shared clonotypes between healthy human individuals. Clones were sequenced by immunoSEQ multiplex PCR, and TCRdb holds only the in-frame ones, with some missing. The repertoire holds more than 2,000,000 clones, with approximately 93% as singletons. Material for sequencing was naive CD4+ T cells from PBMCs. Receptor source: a man younger than 30 in good health. Some clones in this sample may be carry-over from other donors' samples. CDR3s include the opening cysteine and the closing phenylalanine or tryptophan. Fields, in order: CDR3 length, V gene, CDR3 protein.

15	TRBV5-1	CASSFRTGENTEAFF
13	TRBV5-4	CASTPRNGEKLFF
15	TRBV18	CASSSTGTGGTEAFF
14	TRBV15	CATSPPRGYVGYTF
12	TRBV5-4	CASSARNTEAFF
16	TRBV27	CASSFANAGTSYEQYF
13	TRBV28	CASVDRGIQTQYF
15	TRBV28	CASSLNPSSGNTIYF
13	TRBV2	CASSAEGNYGYTF
14	TRBV10-1	CASSESGAVTEAFF
15	TRBV6-6	CASSRAGGPNNEQFF
12	TRBV11-2	CASSDRGQPQHF
12	TRBV2	CASGVGTDTQYF
15	TRBV19	CASSIYPQQTGELFF
16	TRBV6-6	CASSGEPGLAGSEQFF
15	TRBV7-6	CASSPKTRAAYEQYF
16	TRBV11-3	CASSLGPLASGNTIYF
13	TRBV14	CASSQFLATEQYF
15	TRBV6-1	CASTGGATYQETQYF
12	TRBV6-1	CASSKGLAGLVF
15	TRBV9	CASSPRTSGAYEQYF
15	TRBV5-1	CASSLGGLQTGELFF
13	TRBV28	CASSYQGNQPQHF
17	TRBV7-9	CASSSTGTSGSMSEQYF
14	TRBV6-4	CASRQESNTGELFF
16	TRBV6-4	CASPSGRGRYYNEQFF
12	TRBV29-1	CSVGVVREGYTF
16	TRBV5-5	CASSLNRLAGTYEQYF
15	TRBV14	CASSPGLAGVSKQYF
18	TRBV4-1	CASSQDRGSVSSKNIQYF
16	TRBV27	CASSPRLAGAVNTQYF
12	TRBV6-1	CASSRTGLGYTF
12	TRBV6-1	CASSEGTGRYTF
11	TRBV2	CASSEAGGEFF
13	TRBV7-2	CASSLGLSYEQYF
15	TRBV7-9	CASSFGGVSGEKLFF
15	TRBV6-5	CASMGQGQITDTQYF
13	TRBV28	CASSTNQGETQYF
16	TRBV5-1	CASSLDLAGGTDTQYF
14	TRBV10-3	CAISPRDSTDTQYF
17	TRBV5-1	CASSWITSAGNTGELFF
16	TRBV19	CASSPSDSEGGDTQYF
16	TRBV18	CASSHRGASGANVLTF
13	TRBV5-1	CASSLWQSYEQYF
16	TRBV4-1	CASSQGRGGSGYEQYF
17	TRBV28	CASSPPTSGSDTYEQYF
14	TRBV30	CAWSVGASTDTQYF
16	TRBV27	CASSLGARGTYNEQFF
14	TRBV28	CASSTGGPSYEQYF
15	TRBV28	CASELRQGATDTQYF
14	TRBV7-2	CASSSGTIPNIQYF
14	TRBV7-2	CASSLMSSGNTIYF
15	TRBV2	CASSDGQGITGELFF